What follows are 10 T cell receptor beta chains derived from one specimen sequenced in a study of blood T cell repertoires in COVID-19. Sequencing used immunoSEQ multiplex PCR; TCRdb keeps in-frame clones, though not all of them. In the table there are approximately 26,000 clones, 85% to 90% of which are singletons. Input material: peripheral blood. The receptors stem from a human donor with acute or convalescent COVID-19. The donor label of this sample is uncertain.

The gene calls are TRBV11-2 and TRBJ2-7; TRBD1 might be the D (6 bases). The CDR3 is 14 residues long. Germline CDR1 SGHAT, CDR2 FQNNGV. V dropped 4 bases and J dropped 2 bases, with 12 bases sitting between them. The CDR3 sequence is CASSSRTETYEQYF. CDR3 in DNA: TGTGCCAGCAGCTCGAGGACAGAAACCTACGAGCAGTACTTC.

The chain couples TRBV18 to TRBJ1-2; perhaps TRBD1 as D (6 bases). The germline gives CDR1 KGHSH, CDR2 LQKENI. The CDR3 spans 17 residues. Trimming removed 2 bases from V and 2 bases from J, with 18 bases in between. CDR3 DNA: TGTGCCAGCTCACCAAGAGACAGGAGGATCCAAAACTATGGCTACACCTTC. Translated: CASSPRDRRIQNYGYTF.

The chain recombines TRBV18 with TRBJ2-2; D is ambiguous. CDR3 size: 15 residues. The V end lost 2 bases, the J end lost 2 bases, and 9 bases lay between the germline ends. In germline, CDR1 is KGHSH, CDR2 LQKENI. The CDR3 here is CASSPGASNTGELFF. CDR3 nucleotide sequence: TGTGCCAGCTCACCAGGTGCGAGCAACACCGGGGAGCTGTTTTTT.

The chain combines TRBV5-4 with TRBJ2-1, with 9 bases matching TRBD1. In germline, CDR1 is SGHNT, CDR2 YYREEE (reference sequence). Trimming removed 3 bases from V and 8 bases from J; junction bases left unmatched: 9. CDR3 length equals 15 residues. CDR3 bases: TGTGCCAGCAGCTCGCGGGACAGGGCTCACGATGAGCAGTTCTTC. Translated, it gives CASSSRDRAHDEQFF.

The CDR3 protein is CASSRGDPSGNTIYF. CDR3 nucleotides: TGCGCCAGCAGCCGGGGAGATCCCTCTGGAAACACCATATATTTT. The rearrangement joins TRBV5-1 to TRBJ1-3; D unclear. Germline CDR1 SGHRS, CDR2 YFSETQ. The CDR3 consists of 15 residues. V lost 4 bases and J lost 0, with 11 bases in between.

The table lists this clone with a few counts. This chain connects TRBV6-5 to TRBJ1-4; D gene ambiguous. Germline V CDR1 and CDR2: MNHEY, SVGAGI. This CDR3 is 15 amino acids long. Between the trimmed V and J ends, which lost 2 bases and 3 bases, there was a span of 10 bases. The CDR3 bases are TGTGCCAGCAGTTACAGAGGCAACCCTAATGAAAAACTGTTTTTT. Protein: CASSYRGNPNEKLFF.

Comment on this clone: The same CDR3 is also encoded by other DNA sequences in this sample. The chain has TRBV10-2 and TRBJ2-1, with 8 bases that match TRBD1. Germline V lookup: CDR1 WSHSY, CDR2 SAAADI. J lost 6 bases, V lost 0 bases, and 7 bases had no gene match. The CDR3 is 16 amino acids. The CDR3 region is CASSESTGARGNEQFF. Written as DNA, the CDR3 is TGCGCCAGCAGTGAGTCGACAGGGGCTCGGGGCAATGAGCAGTTCTTC.

J is TRBJ2-7 and V is TRBV7-2; possible D gene TRBD2, 5 bases. V lost 2 bases, J lost 3 bases, and 14 bases lay in between. CDR3 length: 15 residues. Per germline, CDR1 SGHTA and CDR2 FQGNSA. The CDR3 coding sequence is TGTGCCAGCAGCTTAAGCACCATAAGCGGCTACGAGCAGTACTTC. Protein product: CASSLSTISGYEQYF.

V gene TRBV27 combines with J gene TRBJ2-3; D possibly corresponds to TRBD1 (5 bases). CDR1 is MNHEY and CDR2 is SMNVEV in the germline V gene (reference sequence). Trimming pared 4 bases from V and 2 bases from J, leaving 13 bases between. The CDR3 is made up of 15 amino acids. CDR3 protein: CASSSVGLTTDTQYF. Written as DNA, the CDR3 is TGTGCCAGCAGTTCCGTGGGGCTTACCACAGATACGCAGTATTTT.

This clone occurred a few times. The V gene is TRBV30, the J gene TRBJ2-1; D may be TRBD1 (6 bases). V lost 4 bases, J lost 9 bases, and 22 bases lay in between. Per the germline V gene, CDR1 is GTSNPN and CDR2 is SVGIG (reference sequence). CDR3 length: 15 residues. The CDR3 nucleotides are TGTGCCTGGACCTCCCCCCCAGGACAGTCCCCTGAGCAGTTCTTC. Its translation is CAWTSPPGQSPEQFF.